Reported below is one T cell receptor (beta chain). Its antigen is unidentified. This CDR3 region has 13 residues. With 5 bases removed from V and 4 bases from J, the gap between germline ends came to 11 bases. The germline V gene encodes CDR1 PRHDT and CDR2 FYEKMQ (reference sequence). The primer mix had 60 Vbeta and 13 Jbeta primers. Profiling relied on immunoSEQ multiplex PCR, and the TCRdb table lists in-frame clones only, not all of them. The sample shows over 150,000 clones, over 65% of them seen only once. This sample was taken from a study of cytomegalovirus exposure and HLA in healthy donors. Study-level findings and limits: A few V segments could not be told apart, such as TRBV6-2 and TRBV6-3, and were left out.

The chain carries TRBV13 and TRBJ1-2, with D uncertain. This clonotype originated in a young woman in good health and CMV-seropositive. The material sequenced was PBMCs. CDR3 DNA: TGTGCCAGCAGCGCCCGAGGGATCTATGGCTACACCTTC. This gives the protein CASSARGIYGYTF.